The rows below give T cell receptor beta chains drawn from one sample of a study of T cell changes during pregnancy in multiple sclerosis. Assay: immunoSEQ multiplex PCR; the TCRdb copy retains only in-frame clones and omits some. The table has 79,000 or so clones, around 93% seen once. The material was peripheral blood, obtained in the first trimester of pregnancy. The receptor source for this set is a female donor in good health, enrolled as a control in a pregnancy study. Both conserved end residues are trimmed from each CDR3. Clone size, where shown, is once, few, many, or a class for clones that have expanded.

cdr3_aa: ASSLYRAGDEQF
v_call: TRBV27
j_call: TRBJ2-1
clone_size: NA

cdr3_aa: SANRETEAF
v_call: TRBV20-1
j_call: TRBJ1-1
clone_size: NA

cdr3_aa: ASSLSGEQY
v_call: TRBV5-5
j_call: TRBJ2-7
clone_size: NA

cdr3_aa: ASNSRSSTDTQY
v_call: TRBV27
j_call: TRBJ2-3
clone_size: NA

cdr3_aa: ASSPSSTGQGGYT
v_call: TRBV4-3
j_call: TRBJ1-2
clone_size: NA

cdr3_aa: ASRSGTGGNIQY
v_call: TRBV6-1
j_call: TRBJ2-4
clone_size: NA

cdr3_aa: ASSLPTGTGDEKLF
v_call: TRBV5-1
j_call: TRBJ1-4
clone_size: NA

cdr3_aa: ASSSDRDNTEAF
v_call: TRBV6-4
j_call: TRBJ1-1
clone_size: NA

cdr3_aa: ASSLGQTNTGELF
v_call: TRBV7-3
j_call: TRBJ2-2
clone_size: NA

cdr3_aa: ASSKKRGNYGYT
v_call: TRBV21-1
j_call: TRBJ1-2
clone_size: NA

cdr3_aa: ASSPWTANTGELF
v_call: TRBV4-2
j_call: TRBJ2-2
clone_size: NA

cdr3_aa: ASSPPPPVHRDRAHRRRYEQY
v_call: TRBV21-1
j_call: TRBJ2-7
clone_size: few

cdr3_aa: ASRDPGTGSTGELF
v_call: TRBV9
j_call: TRBJ2-2
clone_size: NA

cdr3_aa: ASSRPGQGTGYT
v_call: TRBV27
j_call: TRBJ1-2
clone_size: NA

cdr3_aa: ASSLEGLAGGELF
v_call: TRBV11-3
j_call: TRBJ2-2
clone_size: NA

cdr3_aa: ASSQDPNTGAGANVLT
v_call: TRBV14
j_call: TRBJ2-6
clone_size: NA

cdr3_aa: ASSQARQSPTGYT
v_call: TRBV14
j_call: TRBJ1-2
clone_size: NA

cdr3_aa: ASSPTGNSPLH
v_call: TRBV7-9
j_call: TRBJ1-6
clone_size: NA

cdr3_aa: ASRGGSYGYT
v_call: TRBV4-1
j_call: TRBJ1-2
clone_size: NA

cdr3_aa: ASSQTGGPYEQY
v_call: TRBV28
j_call: TRBJ2-7
clone_size: NA